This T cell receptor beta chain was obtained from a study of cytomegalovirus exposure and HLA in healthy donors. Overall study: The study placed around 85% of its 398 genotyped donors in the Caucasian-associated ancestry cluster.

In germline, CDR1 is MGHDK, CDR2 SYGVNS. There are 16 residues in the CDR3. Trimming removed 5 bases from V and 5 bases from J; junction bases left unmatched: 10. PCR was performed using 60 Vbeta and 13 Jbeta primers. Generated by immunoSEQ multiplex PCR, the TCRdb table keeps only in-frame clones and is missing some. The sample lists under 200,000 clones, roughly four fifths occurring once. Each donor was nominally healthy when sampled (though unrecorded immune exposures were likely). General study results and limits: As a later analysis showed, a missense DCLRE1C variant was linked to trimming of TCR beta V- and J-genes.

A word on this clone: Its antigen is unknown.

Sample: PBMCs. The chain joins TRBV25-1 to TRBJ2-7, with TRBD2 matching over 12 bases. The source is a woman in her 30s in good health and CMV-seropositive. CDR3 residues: CASSRTSGTSSHEQYF. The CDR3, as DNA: TGTGCCAGCAGTAGGACTAGCGGGACCTCGTCCCACGAGCAGTACTTC.